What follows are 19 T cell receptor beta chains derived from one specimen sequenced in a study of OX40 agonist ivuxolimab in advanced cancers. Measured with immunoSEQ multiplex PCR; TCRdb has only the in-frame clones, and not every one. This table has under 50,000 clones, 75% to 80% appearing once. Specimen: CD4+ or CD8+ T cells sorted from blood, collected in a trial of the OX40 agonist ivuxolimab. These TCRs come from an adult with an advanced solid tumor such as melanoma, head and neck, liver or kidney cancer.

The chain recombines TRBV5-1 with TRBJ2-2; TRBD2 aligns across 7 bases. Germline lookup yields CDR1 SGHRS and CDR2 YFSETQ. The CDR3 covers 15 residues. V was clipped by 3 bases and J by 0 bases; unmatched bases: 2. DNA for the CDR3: TGCGCCAGCAGCTCCGGGACTACGAACACCGGGGAGCTGTTTTTT. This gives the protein CASSSGTTNTGELFF. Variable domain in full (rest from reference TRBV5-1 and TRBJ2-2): KAGVTQTPRYLIKTRGQQVTLSCSPISGHRSVSWYQQTPGQGLQFLFEYFSETQRNKGNFPGRFSGRQFSNSRSEMNVSTLELGDSALYLCASSSGTTNTGELFFGEGSRLTVL.

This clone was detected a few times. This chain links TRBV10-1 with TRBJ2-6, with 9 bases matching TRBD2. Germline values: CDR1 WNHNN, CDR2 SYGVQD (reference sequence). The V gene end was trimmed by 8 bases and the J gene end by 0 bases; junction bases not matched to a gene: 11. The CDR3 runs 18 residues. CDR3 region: CASGDGTSPSSGANVLTF. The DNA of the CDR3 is TGCGCCAGCGGCGACGGGACTAGCCCTAGCTCTGGGGCCAACGTCCTGACTTTC.

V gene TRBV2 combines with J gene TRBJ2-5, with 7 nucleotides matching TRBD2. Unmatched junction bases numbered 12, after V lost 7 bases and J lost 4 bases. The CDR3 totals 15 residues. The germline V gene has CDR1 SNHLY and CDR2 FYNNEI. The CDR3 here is CASTLDRGGGETQYF. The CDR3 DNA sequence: TGTGCCAGCACCTTGGACCGCGGCGGGGGAGAGACCCAGTACTTC.

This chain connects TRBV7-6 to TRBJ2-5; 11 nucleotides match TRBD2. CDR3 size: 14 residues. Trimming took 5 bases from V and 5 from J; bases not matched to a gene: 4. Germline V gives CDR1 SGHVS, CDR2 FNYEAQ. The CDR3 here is CASSALAGDETQYF. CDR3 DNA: TGTGCCAGCAGCGCACTAGCGGGAGATGAGACCCAGTACTTC.

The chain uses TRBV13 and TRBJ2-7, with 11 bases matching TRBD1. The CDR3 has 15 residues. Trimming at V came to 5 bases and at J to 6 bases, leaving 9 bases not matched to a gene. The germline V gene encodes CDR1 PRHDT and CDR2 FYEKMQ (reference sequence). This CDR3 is CASSPLGQGALEQYF. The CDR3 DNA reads TGTGCCAGCAGCCCTCTCGGACAGGGGGCGCTCGAGCAGTACTTC.

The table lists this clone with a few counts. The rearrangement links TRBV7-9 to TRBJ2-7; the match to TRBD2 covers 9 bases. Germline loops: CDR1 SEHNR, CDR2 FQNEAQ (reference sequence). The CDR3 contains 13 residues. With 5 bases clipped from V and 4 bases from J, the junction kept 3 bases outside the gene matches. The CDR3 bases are TGTGCCAGCAGCGGGACTAGCACGTACGAGCAGTACTTC. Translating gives CASSGTSTYEQYF.

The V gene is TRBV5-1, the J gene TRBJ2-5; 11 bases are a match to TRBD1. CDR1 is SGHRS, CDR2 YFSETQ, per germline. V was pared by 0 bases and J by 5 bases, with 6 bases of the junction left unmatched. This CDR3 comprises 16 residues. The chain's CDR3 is CASSLAGQGGLETQYF. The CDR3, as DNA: TGCGCCAGCAGCTTGGCGGGACAGGGGGGACTGGAGACCCAGTACTTC.

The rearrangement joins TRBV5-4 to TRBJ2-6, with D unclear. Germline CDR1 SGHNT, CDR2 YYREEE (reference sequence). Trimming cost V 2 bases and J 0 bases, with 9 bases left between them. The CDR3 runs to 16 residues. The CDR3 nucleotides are TGTGCCAGCAGCTTCGATCCCGACTCTGGGGCCAACGTCCTGACTTTC. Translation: CASSFDPDSGANVLTF.

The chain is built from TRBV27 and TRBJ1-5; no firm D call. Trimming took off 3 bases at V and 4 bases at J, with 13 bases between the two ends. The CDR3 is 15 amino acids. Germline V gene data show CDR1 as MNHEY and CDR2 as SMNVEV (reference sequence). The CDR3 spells CASSFLGRENQPQHF. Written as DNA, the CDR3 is TGTGCCAGCAGTTTTTTAGGAAGGGAGAATCAGCCCCAGCATTTT.

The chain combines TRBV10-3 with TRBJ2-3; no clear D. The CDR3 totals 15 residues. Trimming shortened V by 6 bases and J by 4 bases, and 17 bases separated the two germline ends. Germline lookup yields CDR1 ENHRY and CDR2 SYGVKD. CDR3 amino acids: CAISLGRIVADTQYF. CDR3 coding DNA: TGTGCCATCAGCCTAGGAAGGATCGTGGCAGATACGCAGTATTTT.

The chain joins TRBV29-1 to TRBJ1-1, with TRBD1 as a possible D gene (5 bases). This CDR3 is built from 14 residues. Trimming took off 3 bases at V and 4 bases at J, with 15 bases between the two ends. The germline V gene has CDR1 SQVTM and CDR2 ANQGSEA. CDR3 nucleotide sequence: TGCAGCGTTGATGGACAAGGATTCGGCACTGAAGCTTTCTTT. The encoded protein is CSVDGQGFGTEAFF.

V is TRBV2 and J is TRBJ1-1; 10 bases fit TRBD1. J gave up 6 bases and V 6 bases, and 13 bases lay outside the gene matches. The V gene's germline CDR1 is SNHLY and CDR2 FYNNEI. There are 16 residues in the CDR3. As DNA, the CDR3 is TGTGCCAGCAGCCGCATCCCGGGACAGGGGTCTGCTGAAGCTTTCTTT. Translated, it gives CASSRIPGQGSAEAFF.

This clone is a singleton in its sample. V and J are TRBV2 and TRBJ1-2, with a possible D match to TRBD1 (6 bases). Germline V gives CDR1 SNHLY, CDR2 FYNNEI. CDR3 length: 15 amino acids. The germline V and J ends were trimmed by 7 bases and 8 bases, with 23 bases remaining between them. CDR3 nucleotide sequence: TGTGCCAGCACTCTCCCTTTGGGGGCAGGTGGGGGCTACACCTTC. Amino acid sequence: CASTLPLGAGGGYTF.

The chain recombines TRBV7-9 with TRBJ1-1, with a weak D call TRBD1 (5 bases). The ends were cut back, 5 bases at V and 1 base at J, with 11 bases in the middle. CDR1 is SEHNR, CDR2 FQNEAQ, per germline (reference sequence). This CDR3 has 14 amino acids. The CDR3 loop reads CASSALGPNTEAFF. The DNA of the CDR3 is TGTGCCAGCAGCGCCTTGGGGCCGAACACTGAAGCTTTCTTT.

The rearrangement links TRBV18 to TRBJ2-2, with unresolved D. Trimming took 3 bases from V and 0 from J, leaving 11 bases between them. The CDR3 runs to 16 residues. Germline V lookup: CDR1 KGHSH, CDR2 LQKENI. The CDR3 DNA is TGTGCCAGCTCACCTAAGATATCCTCGAACACCGGGGAGCTGTTTTTT. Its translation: CASSPKISSNTGELFF.

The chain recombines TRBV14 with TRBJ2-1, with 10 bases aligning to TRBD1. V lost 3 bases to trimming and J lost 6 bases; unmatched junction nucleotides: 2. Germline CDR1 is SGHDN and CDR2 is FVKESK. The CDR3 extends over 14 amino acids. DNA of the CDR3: TGTGCCAGCAGCCACCGGGACAGGGGCAATGAGCAGTTCTTC. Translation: CASSHRDRGNEQFF.

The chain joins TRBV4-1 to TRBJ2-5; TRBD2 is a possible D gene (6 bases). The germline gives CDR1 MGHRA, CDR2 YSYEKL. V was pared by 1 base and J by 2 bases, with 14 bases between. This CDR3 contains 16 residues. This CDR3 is CASSQGGGVKQETQYF. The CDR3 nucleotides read TGCGCCAGCAGCCAAGGTGGCGGGGTGAAACAAGAGACCCAGTACTTC.

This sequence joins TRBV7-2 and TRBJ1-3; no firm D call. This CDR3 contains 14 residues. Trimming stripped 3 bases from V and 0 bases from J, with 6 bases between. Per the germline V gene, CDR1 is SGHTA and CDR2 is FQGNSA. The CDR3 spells CASSFEASGNTIYF. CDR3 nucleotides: TGTGCCAGCAGCTTCGAAGCCTCTGGAAACACCATATATTTT.

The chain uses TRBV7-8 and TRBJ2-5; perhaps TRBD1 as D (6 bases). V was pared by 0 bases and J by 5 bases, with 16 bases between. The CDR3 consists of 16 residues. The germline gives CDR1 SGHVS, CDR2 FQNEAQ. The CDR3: CASSLALGTQGETQYF. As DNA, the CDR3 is TGTGCCAGCAGCTTAGCGCTCGGGACCCAGGGGGAGACCCAGTACTTC.